This TCR beta chain is drawn from a study of T cell repertoires in cytomegalovirus infection. As for the study in general: Indications of both CMV infection and matching HLA type were provided by public TCR beta signatures. Broader study findings: CMV-specific HLA-C-restricted TCR beta clonotypes dominated the ex vivo response.

This clonotype came up a few times. Its antigen remains unidentified. TCRdb recomputed calls from the reads with MiXCR, one row per CDR3 protein. This table has about 400,000 distinct CDR3 sequences, less than 20% appearing once. There are 12 residues in the CDR3. Germline V gives CDR1 DFQATT, CDR2 SNEGSKA (reference sequence). The sample consisted of PBMCs. The chain has TRBV20-1 and TRBJ2-1, with 11 bases fitting TRBD2. The receptor was isolated from a human donor in good health (CMV status not recorded). Some clones in this sample may be carry-over from other donors' samples. The CDR3 DNA reads as TGCAGACCTAGCGGGAGGCTCTATGAGCAGTTCTTC. It encodes CRPSGRLYEQFF.